This T cell receptor (beta chain) emerged from a study of shared clonotypes between healthy human individuals. Study observations and caveats: Generally, estimated richness proved larger in naive subsets than it did in memory subsets.

The sorted-subset replicate PCRs were given about 210 ng DNA, which is approximately 30,000 T cell genomes. Clones were read by immunoSEQ multiplex PCR, and TCRdb kept only the in-frame ones, dropping some. The sample shows hundreds of thousands of clones, around 79% of them seen only once. Germline V gene lookup returns CDR1 SSHAT and CDR2 FNYEAQ (reference sequence). The CDR3 runs 15 residues. A note on this clone: Its antigen is not known. A read error may produce the germline difference seen at one junction end.

The genes are TRBV7-7 and TRBJ2-5; weak D call: TRBD2 (7 bases). The sequenced sample consisted of memory CD4+ T cells sorted from blood. The sample's subset: CD45RA-negative fraction. This receptor was identified in a young man in good health. The CDR3 region has the DNA TGTGCTAGCAGCTCCGGGGGGCTAGCGGAAGAGACCCAGTACTTC. This sequence encodes CASSSGGLAEETQYF.